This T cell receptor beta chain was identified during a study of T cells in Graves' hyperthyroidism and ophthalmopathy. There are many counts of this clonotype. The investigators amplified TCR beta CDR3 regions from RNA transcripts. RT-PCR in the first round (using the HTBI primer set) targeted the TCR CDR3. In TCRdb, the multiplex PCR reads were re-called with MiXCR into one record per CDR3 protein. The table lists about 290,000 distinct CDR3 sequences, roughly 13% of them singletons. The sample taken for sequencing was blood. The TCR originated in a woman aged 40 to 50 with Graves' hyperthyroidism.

CDR3 loop: CATSDTLDRDNEQFF. In nucleotides, the CDR3 is TGTGCCACCAGTGATACTCTGGACAGAGACAATGAGCAGTTCTTC. The rearrangement joins TRBV24-1 to TRBJ2-1, with TRBD1 as a possible D gene (6 bases). CDR1 and CDR2 from the germline V gene are KGHDR and SFDVKD. The V end was cut by 3 bases, the J end by 5 bases, with 13 bases between. The CDR3 sequence is 15 residues long.